This record looks at one T cell receptor (beta chain) sequence and its context. Its target is not known. V dropped 2 bases and J dropped 2 bases, with 11 bases sitting between them. Germline V gene lookup returns CDR1 SGHRS and CDR2 YFSETQ. The CDR3 has 14 amino acids. This PCR relied on a set of 60 Vbeta primers and 13 Jbeta primers. The method was immunoSEQ multiplex PCR; TCRdb's version includes in-frame clones alone and lacks a portion of them. Here the sample table reports tens of thousands of clones. The data were obtained in a study of cytomegalovirus exposure and HLA in healthy donors. General study findings and limits: Associated with HLA alleles at 0.05 false discovery rate in a later analysis were over 15,000 TCR beta sequences.

The chain employs TRBV5-1 and TRBJ2-7; D ambiguous. The receptor was derived from a woman aged 55-69 years in good health and CMV-seropositive. Sequencing used PBMCs. CDR3 nucleotide sequence: TGCGCCAGCAGCTTCGGTAAGTCCGCCTACGAGCAGTACTTC. Translation: CASSFGKSAYEQYF.